The clone carrying this TCR beta chain was seen more than once but under ten times. MiXCR was run by TCRdb on the 5' RACE reads, yielding one entry per CDR3 protein. The sample carries about 190,000 distinct CDR3 sequences, 15% recorded once. This sample is part of a study of identical twins. The ends lost 0 bases at V and 6 bases at J; junction bases unmatched: 1. Germline CDR1 reads SGDLS; CDR2 reads YYNGEE. CDR3 length: 13 residues. This sample also belongs to another study, concerning T cells expressing NK-cell markers.

The sample consisted of CD8+ T cells sorted from blood. The chain joins TRBV9 to TRBJ2-3; 7 bases match TRBD2. This receptor was obtained from a woman aged 18 to 35 in good health. The CDR3 sequence: CASSVVSGDTQYF. CDR3 nucleotide sequence: TGTGCCAGCAGCGTAGTTAGCGGGGATACGCAGTATTTT.